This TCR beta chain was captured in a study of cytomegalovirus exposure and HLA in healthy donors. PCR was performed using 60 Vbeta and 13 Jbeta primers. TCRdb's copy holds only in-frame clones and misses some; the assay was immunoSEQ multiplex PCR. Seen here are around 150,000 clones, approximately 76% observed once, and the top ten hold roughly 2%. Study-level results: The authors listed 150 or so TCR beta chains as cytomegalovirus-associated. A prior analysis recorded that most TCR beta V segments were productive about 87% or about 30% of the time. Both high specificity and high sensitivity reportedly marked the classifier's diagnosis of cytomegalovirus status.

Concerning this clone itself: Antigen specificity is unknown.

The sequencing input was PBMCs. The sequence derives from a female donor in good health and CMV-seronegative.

The CDR3 sequence: CASSPLGGDGYTF. CDR3 DNA: TGTGCCAGCAGCCCCTTAGGGGGGGATGGCTACACCTTC. This rearrangement joins TRBV25-1 to TRBJ1-2, with D perhaps TRBD1 (6 bases). From germline, CDR1 is MGHDK and CDR2 SYGVNS. Trimming pared 6 bases from V and 6 bases from J, leaving 14 bases between. The CDR3 runs 13 residues.